The clone carrying this T cell receptor beta chain appeared a single time. Its specificity is not known. With the ViraFEST assay, the study expanded antigen-specific CD4+ T cells using viral peptide pools, then sequenced them. Culture lasted roughly 9 days before CD4+ T cell isolation. People in the vaccine group had not been infected with SARS-CoV-2 before, and their nucleocapsid antibodies were negative. The data were obtained in a study of vaccination effects on CD4 cells after COVID-19. TCRdb's table, derived via immunoSEQ multiplex PCR, lists solely in-frame clones and lacks some. This table holds 40,000 to 45,000 clones, around 78% found once. Study outcomes and limitations: Long after vaccination, the clones induced by infection and by vaccine shrank markedly in size. Healthy vaccine recipients' vaccine-induced clones were almost all SARS-CoV-2 mono-reactive.

The sample in question was CD4+ T cells from PBMCs cultured with SARS-CoV-2 spike peptides, obtained before COVID-19 vaccination. This receptor was taken from a human donor who received a COVID-19 vaccine.

CDR3 coding DNA: TGCAGTGCTAGTTCCGGAATCAATCAGCCCCAGCATTTT. Its translation is CSASSGINQPQHF. The V gene is TRBV20-1, the J gene TRBJ1-5; D gene unclear. CDR3 length equals 13 residues. CDR1 is DFQATT and CDR2 is SNEGSKA in the germline V gene (reference sequence). The V end lost 3 bases, the J end lost 3 bases, and 9 bases lay between the germline ends.